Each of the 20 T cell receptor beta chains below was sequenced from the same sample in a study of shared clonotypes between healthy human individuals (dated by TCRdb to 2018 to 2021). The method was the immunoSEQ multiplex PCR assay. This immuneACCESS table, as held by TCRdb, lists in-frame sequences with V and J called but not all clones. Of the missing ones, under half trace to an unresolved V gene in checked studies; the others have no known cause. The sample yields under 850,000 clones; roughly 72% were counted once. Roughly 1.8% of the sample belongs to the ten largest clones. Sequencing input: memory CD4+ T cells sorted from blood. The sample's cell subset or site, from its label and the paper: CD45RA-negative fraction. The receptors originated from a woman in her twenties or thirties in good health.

CDR3: CASSFGATNTEAFF. CDR3 bases: TGTGCCAGCAGCTTTGGTGCTACGAACACTGAAGCTTTCTTT. The chain carries TRBV11-2 and TRBJ1-1; D unclear. This CDR3 contains 14 residues. V was cut by 3 bases and J by 1 base, with 9 bases left in between. Germline values: CDR1 SGHAT, CDR2 FQNNGV.

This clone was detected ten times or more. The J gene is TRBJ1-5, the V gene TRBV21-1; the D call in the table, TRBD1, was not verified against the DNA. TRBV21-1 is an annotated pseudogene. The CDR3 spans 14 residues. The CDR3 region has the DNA TGTGCCAGCAGCAAAGGGGGCTTAGGACAGCCCCAGCATTTT. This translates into CASSKGGLGQPQHF.

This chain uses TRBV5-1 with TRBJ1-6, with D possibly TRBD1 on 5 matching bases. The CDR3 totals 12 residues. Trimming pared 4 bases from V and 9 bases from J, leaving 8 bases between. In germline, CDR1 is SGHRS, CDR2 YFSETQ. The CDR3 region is CASSDSGSPLHF. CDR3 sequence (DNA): TGCGCCAGCAGCGACAGCGGTTCACCCCTCCACTTT.

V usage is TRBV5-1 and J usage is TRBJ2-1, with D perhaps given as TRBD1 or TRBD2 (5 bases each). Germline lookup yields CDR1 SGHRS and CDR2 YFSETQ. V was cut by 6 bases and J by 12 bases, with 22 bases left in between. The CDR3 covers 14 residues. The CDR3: CASTFTGAVQGQFF. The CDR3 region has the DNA TGCGCCAGCACCTTTACCGGGGCGGTCCAAGGGCAGTTCTTC.

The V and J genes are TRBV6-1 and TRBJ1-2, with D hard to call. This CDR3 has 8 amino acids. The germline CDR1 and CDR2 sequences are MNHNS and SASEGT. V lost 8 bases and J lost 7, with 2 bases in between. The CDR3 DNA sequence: TGTGCCAGCGCTGGCTACACCTTC. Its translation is CASAGYTF.

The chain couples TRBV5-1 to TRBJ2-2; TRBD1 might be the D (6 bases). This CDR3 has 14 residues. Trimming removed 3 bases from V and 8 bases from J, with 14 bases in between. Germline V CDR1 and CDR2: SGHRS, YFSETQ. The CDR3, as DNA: TGCGCCAGCAGCTCGGAACAGGGTTTGGGGGAGCTGTTTTTT. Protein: CASSSEQGLGELFF.

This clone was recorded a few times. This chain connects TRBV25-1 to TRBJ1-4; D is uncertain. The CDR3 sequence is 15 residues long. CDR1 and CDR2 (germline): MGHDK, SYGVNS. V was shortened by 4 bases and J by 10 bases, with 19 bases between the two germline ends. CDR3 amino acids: CASSAPGLKEGKLFF. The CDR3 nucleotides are TGTGCCAGCAGTGCACCGGGCCTAAAAGAGGGAAAACTGTTTTTT.

CDR3 sequence: CASSLFGTGGNEQYF. DNA of the CDR3: TGTGCCAGCAGCTTATTTGGGACAGGGGGCAACGAGCAGTACTTC. The rearrangement links TRBV11-3 to TRBJ2-7, with TRBD1 matching over 12 bases. Looked up from germline, CDR1 is SGHNT and CDR2 is YENEEA. The CDR3 runs 15 residues. Trimming at V came to 2 bases and at J to 5 bases, leaving 4 bases not matched to a gene.

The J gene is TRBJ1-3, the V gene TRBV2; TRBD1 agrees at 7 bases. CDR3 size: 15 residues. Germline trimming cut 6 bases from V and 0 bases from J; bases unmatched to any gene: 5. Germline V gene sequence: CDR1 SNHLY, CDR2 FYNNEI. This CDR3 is CASRDRKSSGNTIYF. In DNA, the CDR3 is TGTGCCAGCAGGGACAGGAAAAGCTCTGGAAACACCATATATTTT.

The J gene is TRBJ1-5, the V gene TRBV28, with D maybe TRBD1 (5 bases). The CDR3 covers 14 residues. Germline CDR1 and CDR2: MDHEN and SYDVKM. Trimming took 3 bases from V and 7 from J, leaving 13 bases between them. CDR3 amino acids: CASSLGQGRQPQHF. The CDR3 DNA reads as TGTGCCAGCAGTTTGGGGCAGGGTCGGCAGCCCCAGCATTTT.

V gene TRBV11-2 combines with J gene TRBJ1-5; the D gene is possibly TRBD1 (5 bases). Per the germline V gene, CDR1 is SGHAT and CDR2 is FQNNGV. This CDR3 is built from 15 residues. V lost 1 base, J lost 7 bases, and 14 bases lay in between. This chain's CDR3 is CASSLVEGPRQPQHF. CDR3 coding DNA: TGTGCCAGCAGCTTAGTTGAGGGGCCCCGGCAGCCCCAGCATTTT.

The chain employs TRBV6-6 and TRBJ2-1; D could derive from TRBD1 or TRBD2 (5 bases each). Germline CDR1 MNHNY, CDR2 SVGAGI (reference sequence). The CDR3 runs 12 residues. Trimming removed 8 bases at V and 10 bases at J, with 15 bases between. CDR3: CASYTKGSEQFF. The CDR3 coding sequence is TGTGCCAGCTACACTAAGGGGAGCGAGCAGTTCTTC.

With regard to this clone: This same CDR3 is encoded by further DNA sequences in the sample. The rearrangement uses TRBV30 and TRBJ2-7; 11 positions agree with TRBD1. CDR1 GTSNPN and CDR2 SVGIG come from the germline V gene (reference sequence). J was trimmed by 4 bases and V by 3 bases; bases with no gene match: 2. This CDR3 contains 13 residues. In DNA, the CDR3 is TGTGCCTGGAGGGGGACAGGGGGTTACGAGCAGTACTTC. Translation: CAWRGTGGYEQYF.

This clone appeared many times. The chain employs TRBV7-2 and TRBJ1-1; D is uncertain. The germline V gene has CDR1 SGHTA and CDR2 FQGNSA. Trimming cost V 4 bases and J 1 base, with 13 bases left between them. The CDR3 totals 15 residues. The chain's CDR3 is CASSSLPTPNTEAFF. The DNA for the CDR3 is TGTGCCAGCAGCTCCCTACCGACACCGAACACTGAAGCTTTCTTT.

The CDR3 protein is CASSPSGLAGTAGQFF. DNA for the CDR3: TGTGCCAGCAGTCCATCCGGACTAGCGGGAACGGCGGGGCAGTTCTTC. The V gene is TRBV27, the J gene TRBJ2-1, with 12 nucleotides matching TRBD2. Germline CDR1 is MNHEY and CDR2 is SMNVEV (reference sequence). The CDR3 runs to 16 residues. The ends lost 5 bases at V and 12 bases at J; junction bases unmatched: 14.

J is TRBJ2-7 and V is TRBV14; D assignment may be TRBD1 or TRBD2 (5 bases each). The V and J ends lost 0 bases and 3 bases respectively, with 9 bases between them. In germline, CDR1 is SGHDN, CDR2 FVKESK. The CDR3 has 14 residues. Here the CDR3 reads CASSQEWGSYEQYF. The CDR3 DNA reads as TGTGCCAGCAGCCAAGAATGGGGGAGCTACGAGCAGTACTTC.

The CDR3 DNA is TGTGCCAGCAGCTCGGGTAGCGGGAACACCGGGGAGCTGTTTTTT. The encoded protein is CASSSGSGNTGELFF. The chain is built from TRBV11-1 and TRBJ2-2, with D perhaps matching TRBD2 (6 bases). The CDR3 spans 15 residues. CDR1 SGHAT and CDR2 FQDESV come from the germline V gene (reference sequence). V lost 4 bases to trimming and J lost 1 base, with 10 bases between them.

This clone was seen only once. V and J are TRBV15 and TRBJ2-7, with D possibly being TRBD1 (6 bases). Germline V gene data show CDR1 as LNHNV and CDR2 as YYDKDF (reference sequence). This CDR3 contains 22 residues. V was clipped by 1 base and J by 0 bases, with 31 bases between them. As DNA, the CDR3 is TGTGCCACCAGCAGAGGAAATCGCCTCGGGGCAGCGGACAGACCGAGCTCCTACGAGCAGTACTTC. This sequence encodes CATSRGNRLGAADRPSSYEQYF.

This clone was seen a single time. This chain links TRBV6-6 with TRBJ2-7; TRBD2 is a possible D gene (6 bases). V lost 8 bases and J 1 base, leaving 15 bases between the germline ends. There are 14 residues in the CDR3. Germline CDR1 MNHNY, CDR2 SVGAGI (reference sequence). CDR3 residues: CASQLLGSSYEQYF. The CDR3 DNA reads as TGTGCCAGCCAGTTACTCGGGAGTTCCTACGAGCAGTACTTC.

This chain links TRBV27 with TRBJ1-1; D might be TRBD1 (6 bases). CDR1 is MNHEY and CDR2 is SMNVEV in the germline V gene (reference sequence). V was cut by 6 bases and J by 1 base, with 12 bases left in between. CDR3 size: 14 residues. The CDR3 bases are TGTGCCAGCAGCGGCAGGGGCTGGAACACTGAAGCTTTCTTT. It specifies CASSGRGWNTEAFF.